This T cell receptor beta chain came from a study of T cell repertoires in ileal Crohn's disease. Looking at the study overall: About half received postoperative treatment, some 11 with thiopurines and 15 to 20 anti-TNF.

The germline CDR1 and CDR2 sequences are SGHNT and YENEEA. This CDR3 is built from 13 residues. Clones were sequenced by immunoSEQ multiplex PCR, and TCRdb holds only the in-frame ones, with some missing. The repertoire has fewer than 20,000 clones, around 93% of them found once; the top ten carry approximately 3.6%. Study findings and constraints: Sorted CD8 T cells held more high-frequency clones than CD4.

On this clone itself: Its specificity is not known.

The chain links TRBV11-3 to TRBJ2-5; unclear D gene. The J call may be in error: the DNA end matches TRBJ2-7 better. The TCR comes from an adult with Crohn's disease. Input material: ileal tissue. The CDR3 nucleotides are TGTGCCAGCAGCCGCGGCACTCCATACGAGCAGTACTTC. This translates into CASSRGTPYEQYF.